This T cell receptor (beta chain) came from a study of T cells in tuberculosis. Study overall: A South African cohort included IGRA-negative adolescents, latently infected IGRA-positive adolescents and adults with active tuberculosis. The study's findings and limits: Selection depended on which cryopreserved specimens were available.

Produced via immunoSEQ multiplex PCR; TCRdb's table is partial and in-frame only. The sample consists of fewer than 45,000 clones, roughly 95% of them appearing once. Germline lookup yields CDR1 MNHEY and CDR2 SVGAGI. Between the trimmed V and J ends, which lost 0 bases and 4 bases, there was a span of 6 bases. CDR3 size: 13 residues. As to this clone: No antigen is known for it.

The sequencing input was PBMCs. This TCR derives from a donor between 10 and 29 years old with latent tuberculosis or without tuberculosis infection. The chain employs TRBV6-5 and TRBJ1-1, with unresolved D. The CDR3 loop is CASSYSASTEAFF. The CDR3 coding sequence is TGTGCCAGCAGTTACTCGGCCTCCACTGAAGCTTTCTTT.